This note documents a single T cell receptor (beta chain) sequence. The data stem from a study of shared clonotypes between healthy human individuals. The CDR3 totals 17 residues. Germline CDR1 and CDR2: SGHVS and FQNEAQ. The ends lost 5 bases at V and 7 bases at J; junction bases unmatched: 14. The protocol was immunoSEQ multiplex PCR, while the TCRdb copy is restricted to in-frame clones and leaves out a portion. The sample lists more than 2,000,000 clones; approximately 90% were seen once. V is TRBV7-8 and J is TRBJ1-2; 12 bases match TRBD1. This TCR was sampled from a man between 18 and 35 years old in good health. The sample comprised naive CD4+ T cells sorted from blood. Specified subset: CD45RA+ positively selected. This CDR3 is CASSPEYPGQGARGYTF. The CDR3 nucleotides are TGTGCCAGCAGCCCTGAATACCCGGGACAGGGGGCTCGTGGCTACACCTTC.